The 15 T cell receptor beta chains below come from one sample, sequenced in a study of T-cell memory formation after mild COVID-19. MiXCR was run by TCRdb on the 5' RACE reads, yielding one entry per CDR3 protein. This sample carries under 200,000 distinct CDR3 sequences, roughly 30% of them seen once, and the ten largest clones take around 12%. The specimen was PBMCs or a T cell subset sorted from them (not recorded which). These receptors were obtained from an adult woman who had mild COVID-19 (a few samples of this study predate the infection). Cell type and time point are not known.

This chain uses TRBV13 with TRBJ2-7; 7 nucleotides line up with TRBD2. The V gene's germline CDR1 is PRHDT and CDR2 FYEKMQ (reference sequence). V lost 4 bases and J lost 2; bases outside the gene matches: 17. This CDR3 region has 18 residues. The CDR3 DNA sequence: TGTGCCAGCAGCTCTCGCGTGGGGCGGGGGACCACAGCCTACGAGCAGTACTTC. Protein: CASSSRVGRGTTAYEQYF.

This clonotype was observed a handful of times. The chain couples TRBV5-5 to TRBJ1-4; D not certain. V lost 1 base to trimming and J lost 4 bases, with 8 bases between them. This CDR3 comprises 14 residues. In germline, CDR1 is SGHKS, CDR2 YYEKEE (reference sequence). The CDR3 DNA reads as TGTGCCAGCAGCTTGTTAGCTTATAATGAAAAACTGTTTTTT. The encoded protein is CASSLLAYNEKLFF.

This chain joins TRBV6-5 and TRBJ2-3, with D unresolved. The CDR3 loop spans 13 amino acids. Germline CDR1 is MNHEY and CDR2 is SVGAGI. Trimming took 3 bases from V and 3 from J, leaving 7 bases between them. The CDR3 nucleotides are TGTGCCAGCAGTTATCAGTCTACAGATACGCAGTATTTT. It codes for CASSYQSTDTQYF.

The chain uses TRBV23-1 and TRBJ2-7; a weak D match, TRBD1 (5 bases). TRBV23-1 is labeled an ORF, and its function is uncertain. Trimming removed 9 bases at V and 1 base at J, with 13 bases between. The CDR3 runs to 13 residues. The CDR3 DNA reads as TGCGCCAGAAGTACAAGGGGATCCTACGAGCAGTACTTC. Amino acids: CARSTRGSYEQYF.

This clonotype was seen a few times. The chain couples TRBV7-9 to TRBJ1-2; D is possibly TRBD1 (6 bases). Trimming stripped 0 bases from V and 8 bases from J, with 16 bases between. The V gene's germline CDR1 is SEHNR and CDR2 FQNEAQ (reference sequence). The CDR3 contains 15 residues. This CDR3 reads CASSLAGALLGGYTF. The CDR3 DNA is TGTGCCAGCAGCTTAGCGGGGGCCCTACTGGGCGGCTACACCTTC.

This chain connects TRBV24-1 to TRBJ2-3; D might be TRBD2 (6 bases). The CDR3 is made up of 13 amino acids. The V gene lost 2 bases and the J gene lost 8 bases, with 10 bases spanning the gap. The germline V gene encodes CDR1 KGHDR and CDR2 SFDVKD. In DNA, the CDR3 is TGTGCCACCAGTGATTACCCGGGAGCTACGCAGTATTTT. It encodes CATSDYPGATQYF.

This clonotype was seen ten or more times. The chain employs TRBV7-3 and TRBJ2-3; D possibly uses TRBD1 or TRBD2 (5 bases each). This CDR3 has 15 residues. Germline V gene data show CDR1 as SGHTA and CDR2 as FQGTGA. V lost 5 bases to trimming and J lost 2 bases, with 14 bases between them. CDR3 nucleotide sequence: TGTGCCAGCAGCGTATCCGGGACCCTCACAGATACGCAGTATTTT. It encodes CASSVSGTLTDTQYF.

This clonotype was seen more than once but under ten times. This rearrangement joins TRBV5-1 to TRBJ2-1; the match to TRBD2 covers 9 bases. Trimming at V came to 4 bases and at J to 6 bases, leaving 5 bases not matched to a gene. Germline loops: CDR1 SGHRS, CDR2 YFSETQ. This CDR3 region has 14 residues. CDR3 coding DNA: TGCGCCAGCAGCAGTAGCGGGGGTCGCAATGAGCAGTTCTTC. It yields the protein CASSSSGGRNEQFF.

The chain employs TRBV4-1 and TRBJ2-4; D not resolved. This CDR3 is 15 amino acids long. V was clipped by 4 bases and J by 0 bases, with 10 bases between them. Germline V lookup: CDR1 MGHRA, CDR2 YSYEKL. CDR3 amino acids: CASSPLDLAKNIQYF. CDR3 sequence (DNA): TGCGCCAGCAGCCCCCTTGACTTAGCCAAAAACATTCAGTACTTC.

This clonotype was seen a few times. The germline gene is not matched at one end of the junction; a read error may be the cause. The chain employs TRBV5-6 and TRBJ2-7; TRBD2 might be the D (6 bases). The CDR3 length is 12 residues. In germline, CDR1 is SGHDT, CDR2 YYEEEE. Here the CDR3 reads CASSPGTDYLDF. CDR3 sequence (DNA): TGTGCCAGCAGCCCGGGCACGGACTATTTGGACTTC.

The CDR3 nucleotides are TGCGCCAGTTTAAAGGACGGGAGGACCACAGATACGCAGTATTTT. Translated: CASLKDGRTTDTQYF. V usage is TRBV5-1 and J usage is TRBJ2-3; TRBD2 matches 7 bases. The CDR3 length is 15 residues. Germline V gene data show CDR1 as SGHRS and CDR2 as YFSETQ. J lost 2 bases, V lost 8 bases, and 11 bases had no gene match.

This chain joins TRBV19 and TRBJ1-2; D is uncertain. CDR1 is LNHDA and CDR2 is SQIVND in the germline V gene (reference sequence). Trimming cost V 1 base and J 8 bases, with 8 bases left between them. CDR3 length equals 12 residues. CDR3 sequence (DNA): TGTGCCAGTAGTATAGGTGACAACGGCTACACCTTC. Translation gives CASSIGDNGYTF.

This clonotype was found many times. The chain is built from TRBV5-1 and TRBJ1-4; D gene uncertain. The CDR3 has 15 amino acids. The germline V gene encodes CDR1 SGHRS and CDR2 YFSETQ. V lost 0 bases to trimming and J lost 3 bases, with 9 bases between them. CDR3 residues: CASSLVGMANEKLFF. CDR3 coding DNA: TGCGCCAGCAGCTTGGTGGGGATGGCTAATGAAAAACTGTTTTTT.

This chain uses TRBV14 with TRBJ2-5; possibly TRBD1 or TRBD2 for D (5 bases each). CDR1 is SGHDN, CDR2 FVKESK, per germline. The CDR3 covers 17 residues. Deletions cut 3 bases from V and 5 bases from J, with 22 bases between. The CDR3 region is CASSHNLDRGLRETQYF. CDR3 bases: TGTGCCAGCAGCCACAACCTAGATCGGGGCCTCCGGGAGACCCAGTACTTC.

The table lists this clonotype with many counts. The chain couples TRBV7-6 to TRBJ1-2; 10 positions match TRBD1. Trimming removed 5 bases from V and 4 bases from J; junction bases left unmatched: 4. This CDR3 contains 14 residues. Germline values: CDR1 SGHVS, CDR2 FNYEAQ. CDR3: CASSPRTGGYGYTF. The CDR3 DNA sequence: TGTGCCAGCAGCCCGCGGACAGGGGGCTATGGCTACACCTTC.